This T cell receptor beta chain appears in the sequencing data of a study of cytotoxic CD8 clonotypes in ibrutinib-treated CLL. The germline V gene has CDR1 MNHNS and CDR2 SASEGT. Trimming took off 8 bases at V and 5 bases at J, with 19 bases between the two ends. This CDR3 is 15 amino acids long. Some clones are missing from TCRdb's copy, which holds only in-frame ones; the method was immunoSEQ multiplex PCR. The repertoire holds fewer than 400,000 clones, with roughly 70% as singletons. This clone occurred a few times. This TCR was sampled from a human donor with chronic lymphocytic leukemia. This specimen consisted of PBMCs, obtained after 36 months of ibrutinib treatment. This chain connects TRBV6-1 to TRBJ1-5, with a possible D match to TRBD1 (5 bases). CDR3 sequence: CASLTGTGSYQPQHF. The CDR3 coding sequence is TGTGCCAGCTTAACCGGGACGGGTTCGTATCAGCCCCAGCATTTT.